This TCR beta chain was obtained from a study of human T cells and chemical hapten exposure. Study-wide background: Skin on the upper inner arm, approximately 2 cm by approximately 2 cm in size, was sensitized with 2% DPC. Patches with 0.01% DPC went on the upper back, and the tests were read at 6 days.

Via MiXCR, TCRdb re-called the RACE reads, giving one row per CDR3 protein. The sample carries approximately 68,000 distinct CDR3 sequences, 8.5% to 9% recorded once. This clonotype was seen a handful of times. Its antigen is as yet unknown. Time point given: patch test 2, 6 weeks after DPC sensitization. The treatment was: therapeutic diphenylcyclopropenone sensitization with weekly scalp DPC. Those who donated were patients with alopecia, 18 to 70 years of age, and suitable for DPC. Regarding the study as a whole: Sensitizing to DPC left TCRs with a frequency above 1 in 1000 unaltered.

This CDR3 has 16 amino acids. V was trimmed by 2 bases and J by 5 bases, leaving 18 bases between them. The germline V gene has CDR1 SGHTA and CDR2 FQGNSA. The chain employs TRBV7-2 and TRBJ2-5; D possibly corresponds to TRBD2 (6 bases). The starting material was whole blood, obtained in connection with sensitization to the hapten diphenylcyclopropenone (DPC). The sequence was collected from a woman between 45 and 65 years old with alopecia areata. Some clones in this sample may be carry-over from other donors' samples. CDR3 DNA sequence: TGTGCCAGCAGCTTATCGACGGGAGTCGGAATTGAGACCCAGTACTTC. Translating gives CASSLSTGVGIETQYF. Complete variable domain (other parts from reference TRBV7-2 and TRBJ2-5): GAGVSQSPSNKVTEKGKDVELRCDPISGHTALYWYRQSLGQGLEFLIYFQGNSAPDKSGLPSDRFSAERTGGSVSTLTIQRTQQEDSAVYLCASSLSTGVGIETQYFGPGTRLLVL.